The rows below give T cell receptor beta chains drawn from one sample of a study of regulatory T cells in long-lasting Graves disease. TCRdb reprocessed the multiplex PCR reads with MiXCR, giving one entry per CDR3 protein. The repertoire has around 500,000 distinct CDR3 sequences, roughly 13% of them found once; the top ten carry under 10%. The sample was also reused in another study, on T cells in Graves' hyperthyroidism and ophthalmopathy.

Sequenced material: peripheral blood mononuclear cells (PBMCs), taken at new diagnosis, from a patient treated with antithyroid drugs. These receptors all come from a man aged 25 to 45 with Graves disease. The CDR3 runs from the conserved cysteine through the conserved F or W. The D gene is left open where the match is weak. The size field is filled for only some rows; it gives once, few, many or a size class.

DNA: TGTGCCAGCAGTTACTCTGGTAGCGGGAGGAATGAGCAGTTCTTC
CDR3: CASSYSGSGRNEQFF
J: TRBJ2-1
size: many
V: TRBV6-2/TRBV6-3
D: TRBD2

DNA: TGCAGTGCTAGTACGTCTAGCGGCTACGAGCAGTACTTC
CDR3: CSASTSSGYEQYF
J: TRBJ2-7
size: many
V: TRBV20-1
D: TRBD2

DNA: TGTGCCAGCAGTGAAACTCCGAAGACAGTTAGGACCGAGCAGTACTTC
CDR3: CASSETPKTVRTEQYF
J: TRBJ2-7
size: many
V: TRBV2
D: NA

DNA: TGTGCCAGCAGCTCTAAGGACAGGGCGAATCAGCCCCAGCATTTT
CDR3: CASSSKDRANQPQHF
J: TRBJ1-5
size: NA
V: TRBV12-3/TRBV12-4
D: TRBD1

DNA: TGTGCCAGCAGCGTGTTCGGTCAGCAAGAGACCCAGTACTTC
CDR3: CASSVFGQQETQYF
J: TRBJ2-5
size: few
V: TRBV9
D: NA

DNA: TGCAGTGCTAGAACCCGGGGGGGGGCAACAGATACGCAGTATTTT
CDR3: CSARTRGGATDTQYF
J: TRBJ2-3
size: many
V: TRBV20-1
D: TRBD2

DNA: TGTGCCAGCAGCCAGAGGACAGGGGTAAACACCATATATTTT
CDR3: CASSQRTGVNTIYF
J: TRBJ1-3
size: NA
V: TRBV14
D: TRBD1

DNA: TGTGCCACCAGCGGGGGATACGGGGCCCTACAGAATGAGCAGTTCTTC
CDR3: CATSGGYGALQNEQFF
J: TRBJ2-1
size: many
V: TRBV15
D: NA

DNA: TGTGCCAGCAGCCCTGTCTCTGAAAAACTGTTTTTT
CDR3: CASSPVSEKLFF
J: TRBJ1-4
size: many
V: TRBV11-2
D: NA

DNA: TGTGCCATCAGGGGAGAGGGGGCAGGGTACGAGCAGTACTTC
CDR3: CAIRGEGAGYEQYF
J: TRBJ2-7
size: NA
V: TRBV10-3
D: TRBD1

DNA: TGCGCCAGCAGTGAGTCGGCGGCATACGAGCAGTACTTC
CDR3: CASSESAAYEQYF
J: TRBJ2-7
size: many
V: TRBV10-2
D: NA

DNA: TGTGCTAGCAGTGAAATAGCCACGGACACTGAAGCTTTCTTT
CDR3: CASSEIATDTEAFF
J: TRBJ1-1
size: NA
V: TRBV2
D: NA

DNA: TGTGCCAGCAGTGACCGGGACAGGGGTTTCCAAGAGACCCAGTACTTC
CDR3: CASSDRDRGFQETQYF
J: TRBJ2-5
size: many
V: TRBV12-3/TRBV12-4
D: TRBD1

DNA: TGTGCTAGTGGTTTGGTAGTGAATCCCCGTGAGTACGATGAAAAACTGTTTTTT
CDR3: CASGLVVNPREYDEKLFF
J: TRBJ1-4
size: many
V: TRBV12-5
D: NA

DNA: TGTGCCAGCACGGGGCGGGAGCGCTCCTACGAGCAGTACTTC
CDR3: CASTGRERSYEQYF
J: TRBJ2-7
size: NA
V: TRBV6-1
D: TRBD2

DNA: TGTGCCAGCAGTTTTGGGGTAGCTTCCAGGTTCGAGCAGTACTTC
CDR3: CASSFGVASRFEQYF
J: TRBJ2-7
size: many
V: TRBV12-3/TRBV12-4
D: NA

DNA: TGCAGTGCTGGGGTCGAGGGCTACACCTTC
CDR3: CSAGVEGYTF
J: TRBJ1-2
size: NA
V: TRBV20-1
D: NA

DNA: TGTGCCAGCAGTTCCCGTGCTAGCGGGAGGGCCTGGTCGAGGCGGTACTTC
CDR3: CASSSRASGRAWSRRYF
J: TRBJ2-7
size: many
V: TRBV6-8
D: TRBD2

DNA: TGTGCCTGGAGTGTACTAAAGGGGGTCGACACTGAAGCTTTCTTT
CDR3: CAWSVLKGVDTEAFF
J: TRBJ1-1
size: once
V: TRBV30
D: NA

DNA: TGTGCCAGCAGCCAGGGACAGGGTAAATACGAGCAGTACTTC
CDR3: CASSQGQGKYEQYF
J: TRBJ2-7
size: many
V: TRBV27
D: TRBD1

DNA: TGTGCCAGCCGACTAGCGCAAAGCTCCTACGAGCAGTACTTC
CDR3: CASRLAQSSYEQYF
J: TRBJ2-7
size: few
V: TRBV19
D: TRBD2

DNA: TGTGCCAGCTCACCGACTCAGTTAACCGGGGAGCTGTTTTTT
CDR3: CASSPTQLTGELFF
J: TRBJ2-2
size: few
V: TRBV18
D: NA

DNA: TGTGCCAGCAGCACCCGAAGGGGGGTGGGGACGCAGTTCTTC
CDR3: CASSTRRGVGTQFF
J: TRBJ2-1
size: NA
V: TRBV7-2
D: NA

DNA: TGCGCCAGCAGCTGGGTAACAGGGCGAGGGGAGACCCAGTACTTC
CDR3: CASSWVTGRGETQYF
J: TRBJ2-5
size: NA
V: TRBV5-1
D: NA

DNA: TGTGCCAGCAGCCGACCGACTAGCGGGTTATCCTACAATGAGCAGTTCTTC
CDR3: CASSRPTSGLSYNEQFF
J: TRBJ2-1
size: many
V: TRBV11-2
D: TRBD2

DNA: TGTGCCAGCAGCTTTAGTGGGGGGCAGTTCTTC
CDR3: CASSFSGGQFF
J: TRBJ2-1
size: many
V: TRBV7-9
D: NA

DNA: TGTGCCACCGGGACTCCCACTCCCAACACCGGGGAGCTGTTTTTT
CDR3: CATGTPTPNTGELFF
J: TRBJ2-2
size: many
V: TRBV24-1
D: NA

DNA: TGTGCCAGCAGTTTAACCGGCGATTTAGGACTAGCGGTCTTCGCGAACACCGGGGAGCTGTTTTTT
CDR3: CASSLTGDLGLAVFANTGELFF
J: TRBJ2-2
size: NA
V: TRBV27
D: TRBD2

DNA: TGTGCCAGCAGCGCACAAATGCCCTATGGCTACACCTTC
CDR3: CASSAQMPYGYTF
J: TRBJ1-2
size: many
V: TRBV7-9
D: NA

DNA: TGTGCCAGCAGCAGACGTGGGAGGGGCTCCTACGAGCAGTACTTC
CDR3: CASSRRGRGSYEQYF
J: TRBJ2-7
size: many
V: TRBV7-2
D: TRBD2

DNA: TGTGCCAGCAGCCAAGGGGCTAGCGGGAGGTCTGAGCAGTTCTTC
CDR3: CASSQGASGRSEQFF
J: TRBJ2-1
size: NA
V: TRBV4-2
D: TRBD2

DNA: TGTGCCAGCAGTTCGACAGGGAGCAATCAGCCCCAGCATTTT
CDR3: CASSSTGSNQPQHF
J: TRBJ1-5
size: many
V: TRBV7-2
D: TRBD1

DNA: TGTGCCAGCAGCCCAAAGGAGGGACTAGCGGGAATTTTCGGCACAGATACGCAGTATTTT
CDR3: CASSPKEGLAGIFGTDTQYF
J: TRBJ2-3
size: many
V: TRBV3-1
D: TRBD2

DNA: TGTGCCAGCAGTCCGCTAGCGGGAGTAGTCTACAATGAGCAGTTCTTC
CDR3: CASSPLAGVVYNEQFF
J: TRBJ2-1
size: many
V: TRBV27
D: TRBD2

DNA: TGCGCCAGCAGCTCTCCCAGGGGGACTGGCACTGAAGCTTTCTTT
CDR3: CASSSPRGTGTEAFF
J: TRBJ1-1
size: few
V: TRBV4-1
D: TRBD1

DNA: TGTGCCAGCAGCTCGTCGCGGACCACAGATACGCAGTATTTT
CDR3: CASSSSRTTDTQYF
J: TRBJ2-3
size: many
V: TRBV13
D: NA

DNA: TGTGCCAGCAGTGAAGCGCCAGGGCAGAACTACGAGCAGTACTTC
CDR3: CASSEAPGQNYEQYF
J: TRBJ2-7
size: few
V: TRBV2
D: NA

DNA: TGTGCCAGCCAACCTACTAGCGGGAGTAGTGATACGCAGTATTTT
CDR3: CASQPTSGSSDTQYF
J: TRBJ2-3
size: many
V: TRBV7-2
D: TRBD2

DNA: TGCGCCAGCAGCCAAAGACCCGACAGGATGACTCATGGCTACACCTTC
CDR3: CASSQRPDRMTHGYTF
J: TRBJ1-2
size: NA
V: TRBV4-1
D: NA

DNA: TGCAGTGCTAGAGATAACCTGGTCAGAAACTATGGCTACACCTTC
CDR3: CSARDNLVRNYGYTF
J: TRBJ1-2
size: NA
V: TRBV20-1
D: NA

DNA: TGCAGCGTTGAGACGGACAGAGGCTCCTACGAGCAGTACTTC
CDR3: CSVETDRGSYEQYF
J: TRBJ2-7
size: NA
V: TRBV29-1
D: NA

DNA: TGTGCCAGCAGCGTAGTTGGGACTAACACAGATACGCAGTATTTT
CDR3: CASSVVGTNTDTQYF
J: TRBJ2-3
size: few
V: TRBV9
D: TRBD2